One and the same sample provided the 26 T cell receptor beta chains below, sequenced in a study of blood T cell repertoires in COVID-19. Some clones are missing from TCRdb's copy, which holds only in-frame ones; the method was immunoSEQ multiplex PCR. In the table there are about 140,000 clones, 80% to 90% of which are singletons. Sequencing was carried out using peripheral blood. These receptors all come from a man between 60 and 70 years old with active or convalescent COVID-19.

This chain links TRBV7-2 with TRBJ2-7; unclear D gene. CDR1 and CDR2 (germline): SGHTA, FQGNSA. The CDR3 is 12 residues long. V gave up 1 base and J gave up 6 bases, with 7 bases separating them. CDR3 protein: CASSLVSGEQYF. CDR3 in DNA: TGTGCCAGCAGCTTAGTATCGGGCGAGCAGTACTTC. The full variable domain, its missing parts supplied by reference TRBV7-2 and TRBJ2-7, is GAGVSQSPSNKVTEKGKDVELRCDPISGHTALYWYRQSLGQGLEFLIYFQGNSAPDKSGLPSDRFSAERTGGSVSTLTIQRTQQEDSAVYLCASSLVSGEQYFGPGTRLTVT.

This clone was seen a few times. This chain joins TRBV15 and TRBJ1-5; 8 nucleotides align to TRBD1. This CDR3 has 16 residues. V shed 3 bases and J 5 bases; nucleotides not matched to a gene: 9. CDR1 and CDR2 from the germline V gene are LNHNV and YYDKDF (reference sequence). The CDR3 sequence is CATSRWTGTLDQPQHF. The CDR3 bases are TGTGCCACCAGCAGGTGGACAGGGACCCTTGATCAGCCCCAGCATTTT. Full variable domain (outside the CDR3, taken from reference TRBV15 and TRBJ1-5): DAMVIQNPRYQVTQFGKPVTLSCSQTLNHNVMYWYQQKSSQAPKLLFHYYDKDFNNEADTPDNFQSRRPNTSFCFLDIRSPGLGDTAMYLCATSRWTGTLDQPQHFGDGTRLSIL.

CDR3 amino acids: CAWSKTGTGGRGQETQYF. In nucleotides, the CDR3 is TGTGCCTGGAGCAAAACCGGGACAGGGGGCAGGGGTCAAGAGACCCAGTACTTC. V usage is TRBV30 and J usage is TRBJ2-5; 12 nucleotides agree with TRBD1. Unmatched junction bases numbered 13, after V lost 3 bases and J lost 2 bases. The CDR3 is 18 amino acids. In germline, CDR1 is GTSNPN, CDR2 SVGIG (reference sequence).

This clone was seen only once. The chain carries TRBV5-8 and TRBJ2-2, with 11 bases identical to TRBD1. V shed 1 base and J 10 bases; nucleotides not matched to a gene: 6. CDR3 size: 15 residues. Per germline, CDR1 SGHTS and CDR2 YDEGEE. CDR3 in amino acids: CASSLPGQGGEELFF. Written as DNA, the CDR3 is TGTGCCAGCAGCTTGCCGGGACAGGGGGGCGAGGAGCTGTTTTTT.

The chain is built from TRBV30 and TRBJ1-6; possibly TRBD1 for D (6 bases). The germline CDR1 and CDR2 sequences are GTSNPN and SVGIG (reference sequence). The CDR3 length is 14 residues. Trimming took off 6 bases at V and 4 bases at J, with 13 bases between the two ends. The CDR3 reads CACIPGQYNSPLHF. The CDR3 DNA is TGTGCCTGTATTCCGGGACAATATAATTCACCCCTCCACTTT.

The V call is TRBV6-5, the J call TRBJ2-5, with 8 bases identical to TRBD1. V was clipped by 5 bases and J by 5 bases; unmatched bases: 7. This CDR3 comprises 14 residues. CDR1 and CDR2 (germline): MNHEY, SVGAGI. For the CDR3, the DNA is TGTGCCAGCAGTACCCTAAGACAGGGGGAGACCCAGTACTTC. It yields the protein CASSTLRQGETQYF.

The V gene is TRBV2, the J gene TRBJ1-2, with D perhaps TRBD1 (5 bases). The germline V gene encodes CDR1 SNHLY and CDR2 FYNNEI. This CDR3 is built from 13 residues. The V end was cut by 5 bases, the J end by 5 bases, with 12 bases between. CDR3: CASSSDSQYGYTF. The CDR3 coding sequence is TGTGCCAGCAGTTCCGACAGTCAATATGGCTACACCTTC.

The chain uses TRBV4-3 and TRBJ2-2, with D possibly being TRBD2 (6 bases). This CDR3 has 15 residues. Looked up from germline, CDR1 is LGHNA and CDR2 is YSLEER. V gave up 5 bases and J gave up 7 bases, with 17 bases separating them. CDR3 residues: CASSTRVPGGGELFF. In DNA, the CDR3 is TGCGCCAGCAGCACCCGAGTTCCCGGGGGCGGGGAGCTGTTTTTT.

The chain uses TRBV6-2 or TRBV6-3 and TRBJ1-1; 9 bases map to TRBD1. The CDR3 is 17 residues long. Germline loops: CDR1 MNHEY, CDR2 SVGEGT. Trimming removed 4 bases from V and 4 bases from J; junction bases left unmatched: 13. The CDR3 loop reads CASSSHIQTGGRTEAFF. Written as DNA, the CDR3 is TGTGCCAGCAGTTCACATATACAAACAGGGGGCCGCACTGAAGCTTTCTTT.

This clone was found once. The CDR3 spells CASSERGLAAQFF. In DNA form, the CDR3 reads TGTGCCAGCAGTGAACGGGGACTAGCGGCGCAGTTCTTC. The chain joins TRBV2 to TRBJ2-1; TRBD2 agrees at 11 bases. The CDR3 sequence is 13 residues long. The germline CDR1 and CDR2 sequences are SNHLY and FYNNEI. The V segment lost 2 bases and the J segment 12 bases; nucleotides outside the gene matches: 3. Using reference TRBV2 and TRBJ2-1 for the parts outside the CDR3, the full variable domain is EPEVTQTPSHQVTQMGQEVILRCVPISNHLYFYWYRQILGQKVEFLVSFYNNEISEKSEIFDDQFSVERPDGSNFTLKIRSTKLEDSAMYFCASSERGLAAQFFGPGTRLTVL.

The CDR3 bases are TGTGCCAGCAGCTGGCCTAAGGAGTCCTCGAACACCGGGGAGCTGTTTTTT. Translated: CASSWPKESSNTGELFF. The chain recombines TRBV7-9 with TRBJ2-2, with D unclear. CDR1 SEHNR and CDR2 FQNEAQ come from the germline V gene (reference sequence). Trimming took off 4 bases at V and 0 bases at J, with 15 bases between the two ends. The CDR3 is 17 amino acids.

This chain links TRBV18 with TRBJ2-7; possibly TRBD1 for D (5 bases). V was cut by 5 bases and J by 3 bases, with 14 bases left in between. Germline lookup yields CDR1 KGHSH and CDR2 LQKENI. This CDR3 is 14 amino acids long. DNA of the CDR3: TGTGCCAGCTCAAACGACAGAAACCTCTACGAGCAGTACTTC. Its protein product is CASSNDRNLYEQYF.

The chain couples TRBV24-1 to TRBJ1-1; TRBD1 agrees at 9 bases. The CDR3 runs to 15 residues. V dropped 2 bases and J dropped 4; count of bases not matched to a gene: 4. Germline values: CDR1 KGHDR, CDR2 SFDVKD. CDR3 sequence reads: CATSDSGQGSTEAFF. The CDR3 DNA reads as TGTGCCACCAGTGATTCCGGACAGGGGTCCACTGAAGCTTTCTTT.

This clone has more than one count but fewer than ten. The chain has TRBV19 and TRBJ1-1; D is uncertain. The CDR3 extends over 13 amino acids. Trimming cost V 6 bases and J 1 base, with 9 bases left between them. Looked up from germline, CDR1 is LNHDA and CDR2 is SQIVND (reference sequence). CDR3 DNA sequence: TGTGCCAGTAGGAGACAAGCGAACACTGAAGCTTTCTTT. Translating gives CASRRQANTEAFF.

This chain joins TRBV30 and TRBJ1-6; TRBD1 matches 8 bases. The CDR3 covers 14 residues. Germline assignment: CDR1 GTSNPN and CDR2 SVGIG (reference sequence). The junction had 4 bases not matched to a gene; V was cut back by 0 bases and J by 9 bases. The CDR3 DNA reads as TGTGCCTGGAGTGTTGTCAGGGGGCCTTCACCCCTCCACTTT. This translates into CAWSVVRGPSPLHF.

The chain combines TRBV4-3 with TRBJ2-1, with D tentatively TRBD2 (6 bases). The V gene lost 0 bases and the J gene lost 4 bases, with 13 bases spanning the gap. The germline V gene has CDR1 LGHNA and CDR2 YSLEER. The CDR3 loop spans 16 amino acids. The CDR3 loop is CASSQEWRGEYNEQFF. The DNA of the CDR3 is TGCGCCAGCAGCCAAGAATGGCGGGGCGAATACAATGAGCAGTTCTTC.

In this sample, this clone turned up once. The rearrangement joins TRBV4-1 to TRBJ2-3; 9 bases match TRBD1. The CDR3 consists of 16 residues. Germline trimming cut 3 bases from V and 4 bases from J; bases unmatched to any gene: 8. The germline V gene encodes CDR1 MGHRA and CDR2 YSYEKL. CDR3 nucleotides: TGCGCCAGCAGCCACCCGAGGGACAGGGAGGCAGATACGCAGTATTTT. This translates into CASSHPRDREADTQYF.

The genes are TRBV5-1 and TRBJ2-1; D is unresolved. The CDR3 totals 11 residues. Germline V lookup: CDR1 SGHRS, CDR2 YFSETQ. V lost 8 bases to trimming and J lost 7 bases, with 10 bases between them. CDR3 amino acids: CASSLENEQFF. DNA of the CDR3: TGCGCCAGTAGTCTAGAGAATGAGCAGTTCTTC.

In its sample, this clone was seen a few times. The chain has TRBV28 and TRBJ1-2, with D possibly TRBD1 on 6 matching bases. The V and J ends lost 2 bases and 5 bases respectively, with 18 bases between them. Germline V gene sequence: CDR1 MDHEN, CDR2 SYDVKM. This CDR3 has 16 residues. CDR3 sequence: CASSLSPFSDRYGYTF. CDR3 sequence (DNA): TGTGCCAGCAGTTTAAGCCCCTTTTCGGACAGATATGGCTACACCTTC.

This chain links TRBV2 with TRBJ2-3, with TRBD1 matching 7 bases. Germline V gene sequence: CDR1 SNHLY, CDR2 FYNNEI. After removal of 6 bases from V and 8 bases from J, the junction contained 11 bases not matched to a gene. This CDR3 contains 14 residues. The CDR3 bases are TGTGCCAGCAGAGGGGACAGCATTGGGGTTACGCAGTATTTT. Its translation is CASRGDSIGVTQYF.

This chain links TRBV5-1 with TRBJ1-1, with 8 bases identical to TRBD1. V trimming: 0 bases; J trimming: 0 bases; junction bases outside the gene matches: 7. Germline V gene sequence: CDR1 SGHRS, CDR2 YFSETQ. The CDR3 runs to 17 residues. CDR3 in amino acids: CASSLASGGMMNTEAFF. CDR3 nucleotides: TGCGCCAGCAGCTTGGCCTCAGGGGGCATGATGAACACTGAAGCTTTCTTT.

The genes are TRBV5-1 and TRBJ2-1; 14 bases match TRBD2. The J segment lost 6 bases and the V segment lost 4 bases, leaving 3 bases of the junction unmatched. The CDR3 totals 15 residues. The germline CDR1 and CDR2 sequences are SGHRS and YFSETQ. For the CDR3, the DNA is TGCGCCAGCAGCCTGGGACTAGCGGGAGTCAATGAGCAGTTCTTC. It is translated as CASSLGLAGVNEQFF.

This rearrangement joins TRBV5-6 to TRBJ2-7; 10 positions match TRBD1. The CDR3 extends over 14 amino acids. Per germline, CDR1 SGHDT and CDR2 YYEEEE. V lost 3 bases to trimming and J lost 6 bases; unmatched junction nucleotides: 6. The CDR3: CASSWGTGVSEQYV. The DNA for the CDR3 is TGTGCCAGCAGCTGGGGGACAGGGGTCTCCGAGCAGTACGTC.

This chain links TRBV7-9 with TRBJ1-2; the D gene is possibly TRBD1 (5 bases). The V end was cut by 1 base, the J end by 8 bases, with 11 bases between. This CDR3 is 13 amino acids long. Germline-derived CDR1 and CDR2 are SEHNR and FQNEAQ (reference sequence). Here the CDR3 DNA reads TGTGCCAGCAGCTTAGACTTTTCAGGGGGCTACACCTTC. It specifies CASSLDFSGGYTF.

The chain carries TRBV6-5 and TRBJ1-6; 11 bases are a match to TRBD1. Trimming at V came to 6 bases and at J to 7 bases, leaving 5 bases not matched to a gene. Germline values: CDR1 MNHEY, CDR2 SVGAGI. The CDR3 consists of 15 residues. The CDR3: CASSRDRGTNSPLHF. Here the CDR3 DNA reads TGTGCCAGCAGCAGGGACAGGGGGACGAATTCACCCCTCCACTTT.

This chain connects TRBV6-1 to TRBJ1-1; D is uncertain. This CDR3 has 14 amino acids. Trimming cost V 3 bases and J 0 bases, with 8 bases left between them. Germline V gene data show CDR1 as MNHNS and CDR2 as SASEGT. CDR3 residues: CASSDEVMNTEAFF. CDR3 coding DNA: TGTGCCAGCAGTGATGAGGTAATGAACACTGAAGCTTTCTTT.